This TCR beta chain appears in the sequencing data of a study of blood T cells in healthy people across ages. V lost 3 bases, J lost 2 bases, and 18 bases lay in between. Germline-derived CDR1 and CDR2 are SGHVS and FNYEAQ. The CDR3 covers 17 residues. Per sample, a minimum of 6 million PBMCs were isolated. This clonotype was observed at least ten times. Its antigen is currently unknown. General observations from the study: Strong correlation existed between TCR beta diversity and naive T cell percentage. The lack of PBMC sorting stopped any conclusive naive versus antigen-experienced comparison.

The second PCR ran roughly 6 to 11 cycles with a sample-barcoded 5' primer and J-beta primers. Every cDNA was tagged by a template-switch adaptor with 12 random nucleotides. TCRdb reanalysed the 5' RACE reads using MiXCR and keeps one entry per CDR3 protein. The sample records around 520,000 distinct CDR3 sequences, roughly a quarter being singletons. Separately, the same data were catalogued under a study of T cells of mothers and their children.

The sequence was obtained from a boy between 2 and 10 years old in good health. The sample comprised blood. The V call is TRBV7-6, the J call TRBJ2-3; maybe TRBD1 (7 bases). The CDR3 is CASSLWGQGGPTDTQYF. The CDR3 DNA reads TGTGCCAGCAGCTTGTGGGGGCAGGGGGGCCCCACAGATACGCAGTATTTT.